The clone carrying this T cell receptor (beta chain) was counted at least ten times. This specimen belongs to a study of neurological immune-mediated disorders. The V gene end was trimmed by 3 bases and the J gene end by 2 bases; junction bases not matched to a gene: 7. CDR1 and CDR2 (germline): WNHNN, SYGVQD (reference sequence). The CDR3 loop spans 15 amino acids. A single record per CDR3 protein comes from TCRdb applying MiXCR to the 5' RACE reads. Of about 33,000 distinct CDR3 sequences in the sample, roughly an eighth were seen once. Time point meaning: longitudinal time-point 2. The receptor comes from a woman aged 40 to 49 in good health. This chain links TRBV10-1 with TRBJ2-7, with TRBD1 identical over 7 bases. Source material: PBMCs. CDR3 DNA sequence: TGCGCCAGCAGTGAAGGCAGGGGGATGACCTACGAGCAGTACTTC. It specifies CASSEGRGMTYEQYF.